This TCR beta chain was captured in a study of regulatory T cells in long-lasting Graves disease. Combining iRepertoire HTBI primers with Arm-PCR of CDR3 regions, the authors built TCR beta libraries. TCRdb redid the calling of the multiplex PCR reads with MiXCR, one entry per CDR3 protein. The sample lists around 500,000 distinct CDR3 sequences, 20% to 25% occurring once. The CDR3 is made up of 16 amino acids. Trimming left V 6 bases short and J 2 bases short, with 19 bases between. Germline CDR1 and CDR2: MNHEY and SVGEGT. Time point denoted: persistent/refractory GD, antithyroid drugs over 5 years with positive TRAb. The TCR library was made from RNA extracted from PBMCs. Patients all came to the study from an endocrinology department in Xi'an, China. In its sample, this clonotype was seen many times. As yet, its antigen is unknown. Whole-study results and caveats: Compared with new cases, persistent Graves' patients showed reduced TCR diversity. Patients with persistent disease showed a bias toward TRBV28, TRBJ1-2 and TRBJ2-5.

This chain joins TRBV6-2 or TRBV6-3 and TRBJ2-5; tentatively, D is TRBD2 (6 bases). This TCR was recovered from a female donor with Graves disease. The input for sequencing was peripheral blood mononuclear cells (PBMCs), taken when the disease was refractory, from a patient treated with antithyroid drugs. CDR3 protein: CASSPLARLVQETQYF. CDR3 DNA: TGTGCCAGCAGCCCCCTAGCCAGACTAGTTCAAGAGACCCAGTACTTC.